This T cell receptor (beta chain) was captured by sequencing in a study of human T cells and chemical hapten exposure. As for the study in general: The study enrolled mostly female patients with alopecia areata, totalis or universalis. Mainly, slight library volume differences in the pool made TCR yields vary.

The time point denotes: patch test 1, 2 weeks after DPC sensitization. Described treatment: therapeutic diphenylcyclopropenone sensitization with weekly scalp DPC. Non-pregnant alopecia patients aged 18 to 70, suitable for DPC therapy. This clonotype was seen ten or more times. Per the germline V gene, CDR1 is KGHSH and CDR2 is LQKENI. CDR3 length: 15 amino acids. With V trimmed by 4 bases and J by 3 bases, 6 bases remained unmatched. Single cDNA molecules in the library carried unique molecular identifiers attached during preparation. TCRdb redid the calling of the RACE reads with MiXCR, one entry per CDR3 protein. The sample has some 82,000 distinct CDR3 sequences; about 11% are singletons.

This rearrangement joins TRBV18 to TRBJ1-5; 7 bases match TRBD1. This clonotype was sampled from a woman aged 50 to 60 with alopecia areata. Some clones in this sample may be carry-over from other donors' samples. This specimen consisted of whole blood, obtained in connection with sensitization to the hapten diphenylcyclopropenone (DPC). CDR3 DNA sequence: TGTGCCAGCTCACGGGACAGAGGCCTCAATCAGCCCCAGCATTTT. Its translation: CASSRDRGLNQPQHF.